This T cell receptor (beta chain) was sequenced in a study of radiotherapy plus CTLA-4 blockade in lung cancer. Study-level background: Among enrolled patients, over 15% responded and around 30% achieved disease control.

Study observations and caveats: Blood TCR clones of tumor origin expanded after radiotherapy plus ipilimumab. It was early blood T cell clone dynamics, with interferon-beta, that reportedly best predicted response.

Profiling relied on immunoSEQ multiplex PCR, and the TCRdb table lists in-frame clones only, not all of them. The sample carries tens of thousands of clones, 77% recorded once. As for this clone: The antigen remains undetermined.

Germline trimming cut 6 bases from V and 4 bases from J; bases unmatched to any gene: 4. Germline CDR1 and CDR2: SQVTM and ANQGSEA. This CDR3 has 13 amino acids. The sequence derives from a human donor with non-small cell lung cancer who had a partial response to radiotherapy plus ipilimumab. This chain joins TRBV29-1 and TRBJ2-5, with 11 bases matching TRBD1. This sample comprised peripheral blood, obtained from a patient treated with radiotherapy plus ipilimumab. The CDR3 is CSVGQGVTETQYF. DNA of the CDR3: TGCAGCGTGGGACAGGGGGTTACAGAGACCCAGTACTTC.